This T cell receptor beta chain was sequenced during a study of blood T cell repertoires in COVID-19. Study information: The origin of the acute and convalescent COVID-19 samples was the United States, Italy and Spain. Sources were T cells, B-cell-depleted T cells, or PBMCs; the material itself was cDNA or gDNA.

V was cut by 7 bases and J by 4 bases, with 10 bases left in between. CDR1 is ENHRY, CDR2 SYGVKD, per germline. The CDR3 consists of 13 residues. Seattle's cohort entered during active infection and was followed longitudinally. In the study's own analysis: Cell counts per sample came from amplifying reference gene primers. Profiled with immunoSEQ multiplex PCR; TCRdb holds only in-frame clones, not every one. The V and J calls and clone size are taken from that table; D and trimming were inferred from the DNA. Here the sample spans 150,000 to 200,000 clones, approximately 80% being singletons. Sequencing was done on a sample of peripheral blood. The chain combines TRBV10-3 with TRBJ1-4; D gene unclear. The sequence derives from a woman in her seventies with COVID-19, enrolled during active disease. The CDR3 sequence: CAITRDLNEKLFF. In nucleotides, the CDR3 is TGTGCCATCACGCGGGATCTTAATGAAAAACTGTTTTTT.